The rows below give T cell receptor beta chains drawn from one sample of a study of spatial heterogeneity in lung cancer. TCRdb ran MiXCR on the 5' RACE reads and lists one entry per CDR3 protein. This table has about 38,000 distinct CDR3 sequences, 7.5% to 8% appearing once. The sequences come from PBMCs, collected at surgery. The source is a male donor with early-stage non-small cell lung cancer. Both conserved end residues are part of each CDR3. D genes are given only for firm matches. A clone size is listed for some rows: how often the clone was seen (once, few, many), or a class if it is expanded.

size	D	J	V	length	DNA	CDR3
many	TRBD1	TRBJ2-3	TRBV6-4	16	TGTGCCAGCAGTGACCCAAGACAGGGGGCAAAAGATACGCAGTATTTT	CASSDPRQGAKDTQYF
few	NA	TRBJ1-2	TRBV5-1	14	TGCGCCAGCAGCCCCCCGGGCGGTGACTATGGCTACACCTTC	CASSPPGGDYGYTF
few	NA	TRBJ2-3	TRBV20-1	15	TGCAGTGCCAGTCGTCTAGCCCCGAGCACAGATACGCAGTATTTT	CSASRLAPSTDTQYF
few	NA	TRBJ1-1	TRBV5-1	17	TGCGCCAGCAGCCCGGGGCTATTGGGATCGGGATCCACTGAAGCTTTCTTT	CASSPGLLGSGSTEAFF
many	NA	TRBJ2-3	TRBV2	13	TGTGCCAGCAGTGATGTGGGCGGCGATACGCAGTATTTT	CASSDVGGDTQYF
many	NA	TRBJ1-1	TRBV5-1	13	TGCGCCACTAAACACACCAGCAGGACTGAAGCTTTCTTT	CATKHTSRTEAFF
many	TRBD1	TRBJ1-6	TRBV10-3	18	TGTGCCATCAGTGACCCGGGACAGGGTGGCTCCTATAATTCACCCCTCCACTTT	CAISDPGQGGSYNSPLHF
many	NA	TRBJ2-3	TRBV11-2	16	TGTGCCAGCAGGTTGCGGAGACTCCCAAACACAGATACGCAGTATTTT	CASRLRRLPNTDTQYF
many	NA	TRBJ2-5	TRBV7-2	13	TGTGCCAGCAGCTTAGAAGTGCGGGAGACCCAGTACTTC	CASSLEVRETQYF
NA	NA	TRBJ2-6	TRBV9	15	TGTGCCAGCAGCGGCGGGGACTCTGGGGCCAACGTCCTGACTTTC	CASSGGDSGANVLTF
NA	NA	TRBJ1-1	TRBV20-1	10	TGCAGTGCTAAAGGAGAAGGAGCTTTCTTT	CSAKGEGAFF
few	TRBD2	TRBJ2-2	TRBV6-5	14	TGTGCCGGGCGCCGGGACTATTCCACCGGGGAGCTGTTTTTT	CAGRRDYSTGELFF
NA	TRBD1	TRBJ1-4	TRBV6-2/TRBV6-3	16	TGTGCCAGCAGCAAAGCGACAGGGGGCTTTGATGAAAAACTGTTTTTT	CASSKATGGFDEKLFF
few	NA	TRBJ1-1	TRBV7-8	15	TGTGCCAGCAGCTTATCGGAAGAGGGGGGGGCTGAAGCTTTCTTT	CASSLSEEGGAEAFF
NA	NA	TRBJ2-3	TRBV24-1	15	TGTGCCACCAGTGGGGGGCGGACTGGCACAGATACGCAGTATTTT	CATSGGRTGTDTQYF
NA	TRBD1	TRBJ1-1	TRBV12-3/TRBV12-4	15	TGTGCCAGCAGTTTACAACAGGGGGTGAACACTGAAGCTTTCTTT	CASSLQQGVNTEAFF
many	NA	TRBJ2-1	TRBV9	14	TGTGCCAGCAGCGTAAGCTCCATCTACAATGAGCAGTTCTTC	CASSVSSIYNEQFF
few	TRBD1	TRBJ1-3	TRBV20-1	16	TGCAGTGCTAGAGCCTCGACAGGGGGCTCTGGAAACACCATATATTTT	CSARASTGGSGNTIYF
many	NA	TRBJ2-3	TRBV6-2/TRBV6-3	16	TGTGCCAGCAGACGAGCTGGATGGCCTAACACAGATACGCAGTATTTT	CASRRAGWPNTDTQYF
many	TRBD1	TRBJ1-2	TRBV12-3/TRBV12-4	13	TGTGCCAGCAGTAGGGACAGTCTCTATGGCTACACCTTC	CASSRDSLYGYTF
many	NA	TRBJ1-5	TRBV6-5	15	TGTGCCAGCAGTTACTCTACGTGGGGCAATCAGCCCCAGCATTTT	CASSYSTWGNQPQHF
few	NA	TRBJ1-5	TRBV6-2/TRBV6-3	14	TGTGCCAGCAGTCTGGACAGCTACAATCAGCCCCAGCATTTT	CASSLDSYNQPQHF
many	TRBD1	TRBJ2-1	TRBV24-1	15	TGTGCCACCAGTGATAAGGGGGCGGGCTACAATGAGCAGTTCTTC	CATSDKGAGYNEQFF
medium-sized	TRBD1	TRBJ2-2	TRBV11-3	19	TGTGCCAGCAGCTCCCTCGGGACAGGGGCGCTCATAGACACCGGGGAGCTGTTTTTT	CASSSLGTGALIDTGELFF
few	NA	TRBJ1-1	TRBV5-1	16	TGCGCCAGCAGCTTTTCGGCACCGCAGAAAAACACTGAAGCTTTCTTT	CASSFSAPQKNTEAFF
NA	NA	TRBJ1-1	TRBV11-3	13	TGTGCCAGCAGCTTAATCCCGAACACTGAAGCTTTCTTT	CASSLIPNTEAFF
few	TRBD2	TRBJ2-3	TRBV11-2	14	TGTGCCAGCAGCTGGACTAGCGGCACAGATACGCAGTATTTT	CASSWTSGTDTQYF
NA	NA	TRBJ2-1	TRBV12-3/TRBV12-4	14	TGTGCCAGCAGTTTTGCGGGCGGATACAATGAGCAGTTCTTC	CASSFAGGYNEQFF
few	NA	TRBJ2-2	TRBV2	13	TGTGCCAGCAGGGACTCGGGGGCCGGGGAGCTGTTTTTT	CASRDSGAGELFF
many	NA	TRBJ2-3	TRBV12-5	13	TGTGCTAGTGGTTCCTCGGGACATAATACGCAGTATTTT	CASGSSGHNTQYF
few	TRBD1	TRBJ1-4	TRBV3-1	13	TGTGCCAGCAGCCAAGGGGGACAGAAAAAACTGTTTTTT	CASSQGGQKKLFF
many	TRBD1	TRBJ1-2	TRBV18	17	TGTGCCAGCTCACAGACCCCGGGACAGGGTATTCGTGATGGCTACACCTTC	CASSQTPGQGIRDGYTF
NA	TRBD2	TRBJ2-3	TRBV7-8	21	TGTGCCAGCAGCTTAGCGGGGGCGGGAGCGGGAGCGTACTCTAGCACAGATACGCAGTATTTT	CASSLAGAGAGAYSSTDTQYF
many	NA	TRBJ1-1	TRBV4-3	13	TGCGCCAGCAGCCAAGTGGCGGGCCTCGGGGCTTTCTTT	CASSQVAGLGAFF
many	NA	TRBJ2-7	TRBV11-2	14	TGTGCCAGCAGCCCGACTTTGCCCGCCTACGAGCAGTACTTC	CASSPTLPAYEQYF
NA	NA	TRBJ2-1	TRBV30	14	TGTGCCTGGCCCCTCGGACTACCCTTCAATGAGCAGTTCTTC	CAWPLGLPFNEQFF
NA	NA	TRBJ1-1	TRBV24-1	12	TGTGCCACCAGTGGGGCCTCGACCGAAGCTTTCTTT	CATSGASTEAFF
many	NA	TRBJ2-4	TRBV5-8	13	TGTGCCAGCAGGACCATAGCCAAAAACATTCAGTACTTC	CASRTIAKNIQYF
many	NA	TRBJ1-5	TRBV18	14	TGTGCCACCCTGGGGGGAAGCGGCAATCAGCCCCAGCATTTT	CATLGGSGNQPQHF
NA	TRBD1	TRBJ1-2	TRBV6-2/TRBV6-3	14	TGTGCCAGCAGTTCGAACCGGGACAGGGTGGAGTACACCTTC	CASSSNRDRVEYTF
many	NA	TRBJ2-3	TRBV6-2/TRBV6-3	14	TGTGCCAGCAGTTACCCAAGTTACACAGATACGCAGTATTTT	CASSYPSYTDTQYF